This record concerns one T cell receptor (beta chain) sequence. The sample comes from a study of blood T cell repertoires in COVID-19. About the study: Spain, Italy and the United States supplied samples that represented acute and convalescent COVID-19. PBMCs, B-cell-depleted T cells, or T cells were the source of the cDNA or gDNA that made up the material.

The CDR3 contains 18 residues. Germline V gene sequence: CDR1 MNHEY, CDR2 SVGEGT. J gave up 6 bases and V 0 bases, and 9 bases lay outside the gene matches. Per the original methods: Reference gene primer amplification gave nucleated cell count estimates. Produced via immunoSEQ multiplex PCR; TCRdb's table is partial and in-frame only. V, J and clone size are those of that table, while D and trimming were read from the DNA. The data contain roughly 190,000 clones, approximately 80% of them seen just once; the ten biggest clones take up approximately 8.6%. This receptor was obtained from a woman between 50 and 59 years old with active or convalescent COVID-19. V and J are TRBV6-2 or TRBV6-3 and TRBJ2-3; 13 nucleotides line up with TRBD2. Sequencing input: peripheral blood. The CDR3 region has the DNA TGTGCCAGCAGTTACTCAGGGACTAGCGGGACCTCCGGGGATACGCAGTATTTT. Its translation: CASSYSGTSGTSGDTQYF.